The T cell receptor (beta chain) described here comes from a study of TIL therapy for anti-PD-1-resistant metastatic lung cancer. Findings and limits, study-wide: Infused TIL clonotypes partially replaced the baseline blood repertoire, then decayed over months.

There are 16 residues in the CDR3. Trimming removed 0 bases from V and 4 bases from J; junction bases left unmatched: 7. Germline V CDR1 and CDR2: SGHRS, YFSETQ. A word on this clone: Its antigen is still unknown.

Time point described: pre-treatment sample, taken before nivolumab and TIL therapy. Adults with stage 4 NSCLC were enrolled in a phase I trial. The libraries were made with immunoSEQ v3. The protocol was immunoSEQ multiplex PCR, while the TCRdb copy is restricted to in-frame clones and leaves out a portion. The repertoire includes about 52,000 clones, around 80% of them detected once, and 4% to 5.5% sits in the top ten. This specimen consisted of blood, obtained at baseline. The TCR sequence derives from a woman between 30 and 85 years old with non-small cell lung cancer. J is TRBJ2-3 and V is TRBV5-1; 8 bases match TRBD1. The CDR3 reads CASSLEGRGQSDTQYF. CDR3 in DNA: TGCGCCAGCAGCTTGGAGGGCAGGGGGCAGTCAGATACGCAGTATTTT.